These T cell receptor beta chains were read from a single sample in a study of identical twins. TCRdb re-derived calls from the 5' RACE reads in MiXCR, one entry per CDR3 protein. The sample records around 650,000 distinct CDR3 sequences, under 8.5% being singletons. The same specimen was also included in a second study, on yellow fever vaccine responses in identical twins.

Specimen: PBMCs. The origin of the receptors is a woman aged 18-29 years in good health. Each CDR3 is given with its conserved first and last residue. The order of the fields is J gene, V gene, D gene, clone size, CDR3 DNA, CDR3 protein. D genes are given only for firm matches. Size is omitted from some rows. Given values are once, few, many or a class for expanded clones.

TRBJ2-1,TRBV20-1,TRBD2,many,TGCAGTGCTGCCGGACTAGCAATGGTCTACAATGAGCAGTTCTTC,CSAAGLAMVYNEQFF
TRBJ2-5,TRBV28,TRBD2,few,TGTGCCAGCAGTTCGGGACTAGCGGGGGGGCCGAGGCAAGAGACCCAGTACTTC,CASSSGLAGGPRQETQYF
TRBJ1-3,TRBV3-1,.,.,TGTGCCAGCAGCCAAGATTTAAACCGGGCCATATATTTT,CASSQDLNRAIYF
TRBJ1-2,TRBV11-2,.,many,TGTGCCAGCAGCTTAGGGTTTGGCTACACCTTC,CASSLGFGYTF
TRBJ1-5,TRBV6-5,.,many,TGTGCCAGCAGCAACTCAGGCAATCAGCCCCAGCATTTT,CASSNSGNQPQHF
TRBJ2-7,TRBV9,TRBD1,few,TGTGCCAGCAGCGCGACAGGGAGCTCCTACGAGCAGTACTTC,CASSATGSSYEQYF
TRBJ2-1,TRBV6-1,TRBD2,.,TGTGCCAGCAGGGAGGCTAGCGGAAACTCCTACAATGAGCAGTTCTTC,CASREASGNSYNEQFF
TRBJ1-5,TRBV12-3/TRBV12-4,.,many,TGTGCCAGCAGGAAAGGGGGGACGTTCCGTCAGCCCCAGCATTTT,CASRKGGTFRQPQHF
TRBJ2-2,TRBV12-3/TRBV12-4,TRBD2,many,TGTGCCAGCAGTTTTACCCCCCTAGCGGGAGATACCGGGGAGCTGTTTTTT,CASSFTPLAGDTGELFF
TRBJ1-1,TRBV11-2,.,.,TGTGCCAGCAGCTTAAGGGGAGGGCTGAACACTGAAGCTTTCTTT,CASSLRGGLNTEAFF
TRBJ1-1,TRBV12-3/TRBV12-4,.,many,TGTGCCAGCAGTTTTCAGGGGATTAACACTGAAGCTTTCTTT,CASSFQGINTEAFF
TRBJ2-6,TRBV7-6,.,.,TGTGCCAGCAGCTTAGCAGGAAATACCCTCTCTGGGGCCAACGTCCTGACTTTC,CASSLAGNTLSGANVLTF
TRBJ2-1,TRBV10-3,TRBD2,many,TGTGCCATCAGTGAGTCGGGAGGGAATGAGCAGTTCTTC,CAISESGGNEQFF
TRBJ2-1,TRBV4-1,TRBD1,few,TGCGCCAGCAGCTACCGGTCCGGACAGGGCTATGAGCAGTTCTTC,CASSYRSGQGYEQFF
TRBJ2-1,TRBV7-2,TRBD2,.,TGTGCCAGCAGCAAGGGACTAGCGGACAATGAGCAGTTCTTC,CASSKGLADNEQFF
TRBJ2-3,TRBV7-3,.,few,TGTGCCAGCAGCTTAAACGGAGTTAGCACAGATACGCAGTATTTT,CASSLNGVSTDTQYF
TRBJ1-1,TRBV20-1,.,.,TGCAGTGCTAGAGATGAGTTAGCGGGGGGCGGGAAGGACACTGAAGCTTTCTTT,CSARDELAGGGKDTEAFF
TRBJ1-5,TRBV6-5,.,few,TGTGCCAGCAGTTATTCGGGTTTTGGGAATCAGCCCCAGCATTTT,CASSYSGFGNQPQHF
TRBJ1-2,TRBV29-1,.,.,TGCAGCGTTGATACAGGACCCTATGGCTACACCTTC,CSVDTGPYGYTF
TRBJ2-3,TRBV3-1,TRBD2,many,TGTGCCAGCAGCCAGACGTATTCCCCTAGTTCCAGCGGGAGGTTCGGTAGCACAGATACGCAGTATTTT,CASSQTYSPSSSGRFGSTDTQYF